The 20 T cell receptor beta chains listed next were all sequenced from one sample in a study of T cell responses to AZD1222 COVID-19 vaccine. Sequencing was performed with immunoSEQ multiplex PCR; in TCRdb, only in-frame clones are kept and a portion is missing. In the table there are about 120,000 clones, roughly 90% of which are singletons. This material consisted of peripheral blood, taken on day 0 of AZD1222 vaccination. The receptors shown here come from an adult in good health.

The chain links TRBV2 to TRBJ1-1; tentative D call: TRBD1 (5 bases). CDR1 is SNHLY, CDR2 FYNNEI, per germline. The V end was cut by 2 bases, the J end by 5 bases, with 9 bases between. CDR3 size: 13 residues. CDR3 loop: CASSELGGTEAFF. CDR3 nucleotides: TGTGCCAGCAGTGAATTGGGGGGGACTGAAGCTTTCTTT.

The chain is built from TRBV5-6 and TRBJ2-2, with D possibly matching TRBD1 (6 bases). From germline, CDR1 is SGHDT and CDR2 YYEEEE. The V end was cut by 0 bases, the J end by 1 base, with 10 bases between. The CDR3 spans 16 residues. The CDR3 region is CASSLVGTQNTGELFF. DNA of the CDR3: TGTGCCAGCAGCTTGGTGGGGACACAGAACACCGGGGAGCTGTTTTTT.

J is TRBJ2-5 and V is TRBV2; 7 nucleotides line up with TRBD2. CDR1 and CDR2 (germline): SNHLY, FYNNEI. V was clipped by 8 bases and J by 0 bases; unmatched bases: 0. The CDR3 extends over 12 amino acids. The CDR3 region has the DNA TGTGCCAGCGGGAGGGACCAAGAGACCCAGTACTTC. Translating gives CASGRDQETQYF. The entire variable domain, with the rest obtained from reference TRBV2 and TRBJ2-5, is as follows: EPEVTQTPSHQVTQMGQEVILRCVPISNHLYFYWYRQILGQKVEFLVSFYNNEISEKSEIFDDQFSVERPDGSNFTLKIRSTKLEDSAMYFCASGRDQETQYFGPGTRLLVL.

This chain uses TRBV18 with TRBJ2-5; D is uncertain. Trimming left V 6 bases short and J 5 bases short, with 13 bases between. The CDR3 contains 13 residues. Germline-derived CDR1 and CDR2 are KGHSH and LQKENI. The CDR3 protein is CASSSPFTETQYF. CDR3 bases: TGTGCCAGCTCGTCCCCCTTTACTGAGACCCAGTACTTC.

This chain links TRBV30 with TRBJ1-4, with a weak D call TRBD1 (6 bases). CDR1 is GTSNPN, CDR2 SVGIG, per germline (reference sequence). The V end was cut by 2 bases, the J end by 7 bases, with 14 bases between. This CDR3 has 14 amino acids. CDR3 residues: CAWSYGQSSEKLFF. The CDR3 DNA reads TGTGCCTGGAGTTATGGACAGTCTTCTGAAAAACTGTTTTTT.

The chain links TRBV12-5 to TRBJ2-2; possible D gene TRBD2, 5 bases. This CDR3 has 16 residues. V was trimmed by 3 bases and J by 1 base, leaving 12 bases between them. CDR1 and CDR2 (germline): LGHNT, FRNRAP. CDR3 DNA: TGTGCTAGTGGTTTTCTTCCGGCGGGGAACACCGGGGAGCTGTTTTTT. Protein sequence: CASGFLPAGNTGELFF.

Only one count was recorded for this clone. The chain carries TRBV2 and TRBJ1-2; D perhaps matches TRBD1 (6 bases). V was shortened by 10 bases and J by 3 bases, with 18 bases between the two germline ends. Germline V gives CDR1 SNHLY, CDR2 FYNNEI. The CDR3 runs to 14 residues. In nucleotides, the CDR3 is TGTGCCAATAGGAACAGGGCCGGGGACTATGGCTACACCTTC. It yields the protein CANRNRAGDYGYTF.

This clone was counted a single time. This chain joins TRBV6-5 and TRBJ2-1, with D maybe TRBD1 (6 bases). The V end was cut by 6 bases, the J end by 4 bases, with 7 bases between. Germline V gives CDR1 MNHEY, CDR2 SVGAGI. This CDR3 has 12 amino acids. CDR3 coding DNA: TGTGCCAGCAGAACAGGGTACAATGAGCAGTTCTTC. As protein: CASRTGYNEQFF.

The chain couples TRBV3-1 (or the pseudogene TRBV3-2) to TRBJ2-3, with D perhaps TRBD2 (6 bases). The V end was cut by 2 bases, the J end by 2 bases, with 17 bases between. The germline CDR1 and CDR2 sequences are LGHDT and YNNKEL (reference sequence). The CDR3 runs to 17 residues. The CDR3 sequence is CASSQYSGTTLTDTQYF. CDR3 nucleotides: TGTGCCAGCAGCCAATATAGCGGAACTACCCTCACAGATACGCAGTATTTT.

The CDR3 is CASSQSPPAALPYGYTF. In nucleotides, the CDR3 is TGCGCCAGCAGCCAATCCCCCCCTGCAGCGTTGCCCTACGGCTACACCTTC. This chain joins TRBV4-1 and TRBJ1-2; D is undetermined. This CDR3 has 17 amino acids. The V gene lost 2 bases and the J gene lost 8 bases, with 24 bases spanning the gap. Germline assignment: CDR1 MGHRA and CDR2 YSYEKL.

The chain is built from TRBV10-2 and TRBJ1-5; 9 nucleotides align to TRBD1. This CDR3 is 12 amino acids long. In germline, CDR1 is WSHSY, CDR2 SAAADI. J gave up 7 bases and V 7 bases, and 2 bases lay outside the gene matches. Here the CDR3 DNA reads TGCGCCAGCACACAGGGGGCGCAGCCCCAGCATTTT. This gives the protein CASTQGAQPQHF.

The chain employs TRBV21-1 and TRBJ1-1. TRBV21-1 is annotated as a pseudogene. The CDR3 is made up of 20 amino acids. DNA of the CDR3: TGTGCCAGCAGCAAAGGCGCTATTAGGGGGGGGGCGCCGGGGAACACTGAAGCTTTCTTT. It codes for CASSKGAIRGGAPGNTEAFF.

J is TRBJ1-5 and V is TRBV4-3; the match to TRBD1 covers 10 bases. CDR1 and CDR2 (germline): LGHNA, YSLEER. The CDR3 length is 18 residues. Losses at the gene ends were 0 bases for V and 0 bases for J; bases not matched to a gene: 5. The CDR3, as DNA: TGCGCCAGCAGCCAAGATCACGGGACAGGGGCTAGCAATCAGCCCCAGCATTTT. Translation: CASSQDHGTGASNQPQHF.

The chain joins TRBV29-1 to TRBJ1-4; 10 bases are a match to TRBD1. CDR3 length: 16 amino acids. CDR1 and CDR2 (germline): SQVTM, ANQGSEA. V lost 7 bases, J lost 0 bases, and 8 bases stayed unmatched. The CDR3 protein is CSGGWGQGSTNEKLFF. In DNA form, the CDR3 reads TGCAGCGGCGGGTGGGGACAGGGGTCAACTAATGAAAAACTGTTTTTT.

The chain links TRBV4-1 to TRBJ2-7; unclear D gene. Germline V gene data show CDR1 as MGHRA and CDR2 as YSYEKL. There are 15 residues in the CDR3. V shed 1 base and J shed 7 bases, with 17 bases lying between them. The chain's CDR3 is CASSQVGSLREEQYF. The CDR3 DNA reads TGCGCCAGCAGCCAAGTCGGGTCCCTACGTGAAGAGCAGTACTTC.

V is TRBV15 and J is TRBJ2-4; D might be TRBD1 (7 bases). CDR1 is LNHNV, CDR2 YYDKDF, per germline (reference sequence). The CDR3 is 17 residues long. V was trimmed by 4 bases and J by 7 bases, leaving 23 bases between them. The CDR3 protein is CATSTERAGGRRNIQYF. The CDR3 nucleotides are TGTGCCACCAGCACAGAGCGGGCAGGGGGAAGACGGAACATTCAGTACTTC.

The chain uses TRBV27 and TRBJ2-2; the D is unclear. The CDR3 runs 12 residues. Trimming left V 2 bases short and J 6 bases short, with 4 bases between. Germline assignment: CDR1 MNHEY and CDR2 SMNVEV (reference sequence). The CDR3 here is CASSLSPGELFF. In DNA, the CDR3 is TGTGCCAGCAGTTTAAGTCCCGGGGAGCTGTTTTTT.

The J gene is TRBJ2-3, the V gene TRBV5-1; TRBD2 is a possible D gene (5 bases). Germline V lookup: CDR1 SGHRS, CDR2 YFSETQ. The CDR3 length is 14 residues. Trimming pared 1 base from V and 10 bases from J, leaving 16 bases between. For the CDR3, the DNA is TGCGCCAGCAGCTTGTCCCAGCCGGAGGATGCGCAGTATTTT. Its protein is CASSLSQPEDAQYF.

The chain links TRBV9 to TRBJ2-1; no definite D call. This CDR3 is built from 14 residues. In germline, CDR1 is SGDLS, CDR2 YYNGEE. V was cut by 0 bases and J by 8 bases, with 12 bases left in between. The CDR3 loop is CASSVVGTGDEQFF. CDR3 nucleotide sequence: TGTGCCAGCAGCGTAGTGGGTACTGGCGATGAGCAGTTCTTC.

The rearrangement links TRBV19 to TRBJ1-5; D remains ambiguous. V lost 1 base, J lost 5 bases, and 3 bases lay in between. The CDR3 runs to 12 residues. Germline V gene data show CDR1 as LNHDA and CDR2 as SQIVND (reference sequence). In DNA form, the CDR3 reads TGTGCCAGTAGTATAGGGGATCAGCCCCAGCATTTT. It specifies CASSIGDQPQHF.